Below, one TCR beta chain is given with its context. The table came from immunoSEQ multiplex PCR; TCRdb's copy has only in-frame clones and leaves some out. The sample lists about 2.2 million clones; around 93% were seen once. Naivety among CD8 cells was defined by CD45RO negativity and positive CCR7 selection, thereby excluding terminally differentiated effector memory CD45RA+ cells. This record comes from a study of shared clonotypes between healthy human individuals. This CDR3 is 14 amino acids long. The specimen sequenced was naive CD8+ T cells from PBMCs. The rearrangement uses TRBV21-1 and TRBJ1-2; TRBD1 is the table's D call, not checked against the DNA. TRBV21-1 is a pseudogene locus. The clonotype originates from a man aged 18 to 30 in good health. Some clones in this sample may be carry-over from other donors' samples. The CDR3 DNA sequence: TGTGCCAGCAGCAAAGGGGGCAGGGGCTATGGCTACACCTTC. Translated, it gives CASSKGGRGYGYTF.